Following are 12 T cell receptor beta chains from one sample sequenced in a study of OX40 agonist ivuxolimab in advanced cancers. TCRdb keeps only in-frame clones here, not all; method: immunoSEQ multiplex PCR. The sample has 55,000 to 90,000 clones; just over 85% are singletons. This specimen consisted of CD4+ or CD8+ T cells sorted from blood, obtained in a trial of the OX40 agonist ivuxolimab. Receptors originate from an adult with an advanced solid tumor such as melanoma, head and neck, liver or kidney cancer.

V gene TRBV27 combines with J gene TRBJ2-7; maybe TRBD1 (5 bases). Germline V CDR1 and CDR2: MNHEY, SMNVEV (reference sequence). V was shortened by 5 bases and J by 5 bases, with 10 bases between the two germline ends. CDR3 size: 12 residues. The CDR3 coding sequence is TGTGCCAGCAGTGTCCTCAGGGACGAGCAGTACTTC. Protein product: CASSVLRDEQYF.

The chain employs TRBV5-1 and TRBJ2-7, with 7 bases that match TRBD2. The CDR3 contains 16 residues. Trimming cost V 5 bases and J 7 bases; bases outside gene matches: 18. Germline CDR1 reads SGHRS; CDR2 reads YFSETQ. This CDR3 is CASRDGDYLLPAEQYF. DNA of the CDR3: TGCGCCAGCAGGGATGGGGACTATCTTCTTCCCGCGGAGCAGTACTTC.

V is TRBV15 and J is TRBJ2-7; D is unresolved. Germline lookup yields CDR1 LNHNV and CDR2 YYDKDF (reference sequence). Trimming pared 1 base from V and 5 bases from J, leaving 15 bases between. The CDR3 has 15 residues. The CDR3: CATSRVKGARDEQYF. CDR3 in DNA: TGTGCCACCAGCAGAGTGAAGGGCGCCCGCGACGAGCAGTACTTC. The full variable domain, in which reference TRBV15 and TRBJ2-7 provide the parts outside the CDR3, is DAMVIQNPRYQVTQFGKPVTLSCSQTLNHNVMYWYQQKSSQAPKLLFHYYDKDFNNEADTPDNFQSRRPNTSFCFLDIRSPGLGDTAMYLCATSRVKGARDEQYFGPGTRLTVT.

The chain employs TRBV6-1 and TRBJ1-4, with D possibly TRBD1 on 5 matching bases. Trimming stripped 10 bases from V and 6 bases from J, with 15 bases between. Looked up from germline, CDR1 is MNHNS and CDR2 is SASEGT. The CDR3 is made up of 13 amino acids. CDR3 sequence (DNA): TGTGCCACCCGAGAAGGGGCAGATGAAAAACTGTTTTTT. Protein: CATREGADEKLFF.

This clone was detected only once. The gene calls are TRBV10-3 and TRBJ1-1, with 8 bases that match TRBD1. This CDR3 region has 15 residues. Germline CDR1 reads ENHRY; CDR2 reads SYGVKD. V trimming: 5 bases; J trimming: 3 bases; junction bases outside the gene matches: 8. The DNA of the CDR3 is TGTGCCATCAGTCTTTCCGACAGGGGTGACACTGAAGCTTTCTTT. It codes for CAISLSDRGDTEAFF.

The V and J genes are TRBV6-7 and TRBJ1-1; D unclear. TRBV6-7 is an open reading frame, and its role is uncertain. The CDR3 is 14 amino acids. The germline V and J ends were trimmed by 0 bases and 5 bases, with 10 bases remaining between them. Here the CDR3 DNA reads TGTGCCAGCAGTTACTCTAGGGTTGGGACTGAAGCTTTCTTT. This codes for CASSYSRVGTEAFF.

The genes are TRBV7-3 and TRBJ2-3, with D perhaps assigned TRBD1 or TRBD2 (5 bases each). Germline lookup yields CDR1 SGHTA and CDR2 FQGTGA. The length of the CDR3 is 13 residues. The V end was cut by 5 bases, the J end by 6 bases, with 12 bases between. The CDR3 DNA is TGTGCCAGCAGCAGGGACCGACAGGATACGCAGTATTTT. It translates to CASSRDRQDTQYF.

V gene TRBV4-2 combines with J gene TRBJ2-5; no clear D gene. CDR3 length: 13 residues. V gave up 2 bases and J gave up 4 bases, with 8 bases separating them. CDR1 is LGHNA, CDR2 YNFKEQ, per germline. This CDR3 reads CASSQSIRETQYF. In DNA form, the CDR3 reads TGTGCCAGCAGCCAATCTATAAGAGAGACCCAGTACTTC.

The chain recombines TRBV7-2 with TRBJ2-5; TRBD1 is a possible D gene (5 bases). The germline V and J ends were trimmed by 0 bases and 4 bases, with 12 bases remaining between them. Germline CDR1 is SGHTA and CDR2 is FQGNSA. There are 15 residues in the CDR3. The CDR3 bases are TGTGCCAGCAGCTTAGCGCACCGTAGGGGAGAGACCCAGTACTTC. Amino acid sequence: CASSLAHRRGETQYF.

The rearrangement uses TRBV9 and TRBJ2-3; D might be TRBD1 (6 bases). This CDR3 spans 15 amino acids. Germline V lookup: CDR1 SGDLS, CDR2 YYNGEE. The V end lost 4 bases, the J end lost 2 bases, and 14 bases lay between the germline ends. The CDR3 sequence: CASSPRGPLTDTQYF. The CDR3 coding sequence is TGTGCCAGCAGCCCCAGGGGTCCCCTCACAGATACGCAGTATTTT.

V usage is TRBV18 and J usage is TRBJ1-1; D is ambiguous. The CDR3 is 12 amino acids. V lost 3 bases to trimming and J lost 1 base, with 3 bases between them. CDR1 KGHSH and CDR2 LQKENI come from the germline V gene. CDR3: CASSPRNTEAFF. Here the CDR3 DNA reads TGTGCCAGCTCACCGCGGAACACTGAAGCTTTCTTT.

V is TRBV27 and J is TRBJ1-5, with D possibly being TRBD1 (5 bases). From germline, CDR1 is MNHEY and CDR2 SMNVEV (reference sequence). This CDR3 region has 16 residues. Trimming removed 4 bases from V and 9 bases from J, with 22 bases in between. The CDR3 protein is CASSSNSGTVVWPQHF. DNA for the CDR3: TGTGCCAGCAGTTCTAACTCCGGGACGGTGGTTTGGCCCCAGCATTTT.